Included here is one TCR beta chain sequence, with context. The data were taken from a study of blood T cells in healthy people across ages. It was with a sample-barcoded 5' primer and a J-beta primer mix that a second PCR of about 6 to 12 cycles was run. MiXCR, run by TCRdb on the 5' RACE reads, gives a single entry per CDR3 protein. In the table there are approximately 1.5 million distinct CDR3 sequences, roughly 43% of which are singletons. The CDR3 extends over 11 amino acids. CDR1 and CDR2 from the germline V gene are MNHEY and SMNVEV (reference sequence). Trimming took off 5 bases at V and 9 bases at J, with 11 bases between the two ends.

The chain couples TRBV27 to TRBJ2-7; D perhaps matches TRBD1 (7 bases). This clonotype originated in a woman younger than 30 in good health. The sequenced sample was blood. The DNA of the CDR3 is TGTGCCAGCAGTGGAGGGGGCTGGCAGTACTTC. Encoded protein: CASSGGGWQYF.